Listed here are 8 T cell receptor beta chains from one sample, sequenced in a study of T-cell reconstitution after alpha-beta-depleted transplantation in children. TCRbeta library construction was performed incorporating unique molecular identifiers. Via MiXCR, TCRdb re-called the PCR reads, giving one row per CDR3 protein. Of around 440,000 distinct CDR3 sequences in the sample, 16% were seen once. The sample was PBMCs, mostly from graft donor cells, taken 360 days after TCRalphabeta/CD19-depleted stem cell transplant. The source is a boy under two years old who had a stem cell transplant for Wiskott-Aldrich syndrome, so the T cells may come from the graft donor.

The rearrangement joins TRBV5-1 to TRBJ2-7; 8 bases fit TRBD1. Germline V lookup: CDR1 SGHRS, CDR2 YFSETQ. The CDR3 has 15 residues. The V segment lost 2 bases and the J segment 3 bases; nucleotides outside the gene matches: 7. The CDR3 region has the DNA TGCGCCAGCAGCTTTGGGCCAGGGGGCTTCTACGAGCAGTACTTC. Its protein is CASSFGPGGFYEQYF.

The chain recombines TRBV11-2 with TRBJ2-1; 11 bases match TRBD2. The CDR3 spans 14 residues. Germline CDR1 SGHAT, CDR2 FQNNGV. V lost 5 bases and J lost 8; bases outside the gene matches: 5. The CDR3 nucleotides are TGTGCCAGCAGCCTGACTAGCGGGGTTGATGAGCAGTTCTTC. Protein product: CASSLTSGVDEQFF.

The V call is TRBV12-3 or TRBV12-4, the J call TRBJ2-3; TRBD2 matches at 8 bases. With 2 bases clipped from V and 4 bases from J, the junction kept 17 bases outside the gene matches. The CDR3 runs to 19 residues. CDR3 amino acids: CASSLFQPGGRFQADTQYF. CDR3 DNA: TGTGCCAGCAGTTTATTCCAACCTGGCGGGAGGTTTCAGGCAGATACGCAGTATTTT.

A few counts support this clonotype. This chain connects TRBV5-1 to TRBJ2-3; unclear D gene. The germline V gene has CDR1 SGHRS and CDR2 YFSETQ. The length of the CDR3 is 14 residues. Trimming pared 2 bases from V and 6 bases from J, leaving 13 bases between. CDR3 sequence (DNA): TGCGCCAGCAGCTTAGGTGGGCCCGGGGATACGCAGTATTTT. Encoded protein: CASSLGGPGDTQYF.

This clonotype was observed a few times. V is TRBV10-3 and J is TRBJ2-7; 8 bases line up with TRBD1. This CDR3 has 15 amino acids. Germline V gives CDR1 ENHRY, CDR2 SYGVKD. The V and J ends lost 6 bases and 0 bases, in that order; junction bases with no gene match: 7. The CDR3 DNA reads as TGTGCCATCAGATCCAGGACAGGGAACTCCTACGAGCAGTACTTC. Its protein product is CAIRSRTGNSYEQYF.

Only a few counts were recorded for this clonotype. The CDR3 DNA sequence: TGTGCCAGCAGCCAAGGGTCCCCCGGGGAGCTGTTTTTT. This codes for CASSQGSPGELFF. The chain combines TRBV3-1 with TRBJ2-2; no clear D. From germline, CDR1 is LGHDT and CDR2 YNNKEL (reference sequence). CDR3 length equals 13 residues. The V end lost 1 base, the J end lost 6 bases, and 6 bases lay between the germline ends.

This clonotype occurred a few times. This sequence joins TRBV20-1 and TRBJ2-3; D assignment may be TRBD1 or TRBD2 (5 bases each). The V end lost 1 base, the J end lost 2 bases, and 16 bases lay between the germline ends. The CDR3 totals 16 residues. The germline gives CDR1 DFQATT, CDR2 SNEGSKA (reference sequence). The CDR3 here is CSARGGTSRPTDTQYF. The CDR3 DNA is TGCAGTGCTAGAGGGGGGACCTCCCGGCCCACAGATACGCAGTATTTT.

This clonotype was observed a few times. V gene TRBV2 combines with J gene TRBJ1-2; 7 bases line up with TRBD1. Trimming took 3 bases from V and 7 from J; bases not matched to a gene: 14. This CDR3 has 16 residues. From germline, CDR1 is SNHLY and CDR2 FYNNEI. The DNA of the CDR3 is TGTGCCAGCAGTGACCTACTAGACAGGGTCATGCCTGGCTACACCTTC. Amino acid sequence: CASSDLLDRVMPGYTF.